This TCR beta chain originates from a study of blood T cell repertoires in COVID-19. Study-level background: The United States, Italy and Spain supplied acute and convalescent COVID-19 samples. Sources were T cells, B-cell-depleted T cells, or PBMCs; the material itself was cDNA or gDNA.

CDR1 is LNHDA and CDR2 is SQIVND in the germline V gene (reference sequence). V gave up 2 bases and J gave up 7 bases; unmatched junction bases: 7. The CDR3 loop spans 15 amino acids. Per the original methods: Estimates of nucleated cell counts were drawn from the amplification of reference gene primers. Sequencing was performed with immunoSEQ multiplex PCR; in TCRdb, only in-frame clones are kept and a portion is missing. V and J calls and clone size are those listed in that table; D and trimming were worked out from the DNA. The sample holds about 91,000 clones, more than 75% seen once. Material: peripheral blood. This sequence joins TRBV19 and TRBJ2-1; 8 positions agree with TRBD2. The clonotype comes from a man between 65 and 80 years old with acute or convalescent COVID-19. The CDR3 DNA is TGTGCCAGTAGTATAATAGCGGGACCTTGGAATGAGCAGTTCTTC. Protein sequence: CASSIIAGPWNEQFF.